Listed here are 7 T cell receptor beta chains from one sample, sequenced in a study of shared clonotypes between healthy human individuals. Only in-frame clones appear in the TCRdb table, and some are missing; sequencing was by immunoSEQ multiplex PCR. The sample includes 1.5 million to 2.5 million clones, over 85% of them seen just once. Naive CD8 cells, CD45RO-negative and positively selected for CCR7, excluded terminally differentiated effector memory CD45RA+ cells. The sequencing input was naive CD8+ T cells sorted from blood. The receptors were sampled from a man between 18 and 29 years old in good health.

This chain links TRBV9 with TRBJ2-1; 11 bases are shared with TRBD2. Germline V gene data show CDR1 as SGDLS and CDR2 as YYNGEE. Trimming cost V 0 bases and J 8 bases; bases outside gene matches: 4. This CDR3 has 15 residues. CDR3 coding DNA: TGTGCCAGCAGCGTAGAACTAGCGGGAGCCCATGAGCAGTTCTTC. Encoded protein: CASSVELAGAHEQFF. The full variable domain, in which reference TRBV9 and TRBJ2-1 provide the parts outside the CDR3, is DSGVTQTPKHLITATGQRVTLRCSPRSGDLSVYWYQQSLDQGLQFLIQYYNGEERAKGNILERFSAQQFPDLHSELNLSSLELGDSALYFCASSVELAGAHEQFFGPGTRLTVL.

The genes are TRBV27 and TRBJ2-2; tentative D call: TRBD2 (6 bases). Trimming left V 3 bases short and J 4 bases short, with 9 bases between. Germline CDR1 and CDR2: MNHEY and SMNVEV (reference sequence). The CDR3 is made up of 14 amino acids. As DNA, the CDR3 is TGTGCCAGCAGTTTTGGAGGGGCCACCGGGGAGCTGTTTTTT. This encodes CASSFGGATGELFF.

CDR3: CAISEEGVNTEAFF. CDR3 coding DNA: TGTGCCATCAGTGAGGAGGGGGTGAACACTGAAGCTTTCTTT. The chain is built from TRBV10-3 and TRBJ1-1; a possible D gene is TRBD1 (6 bases). The CDR3 spans 14 residues. Germline V lookup: CDR1 ENHRY, CDR2 SYGVKD. Trimming took off 2 bases at V and 0 bases at J, with 7 bases between the two ends.

A remark on this clone: The sample contains more than one DNA sequence encoding this CDR3. This chain connects TRBV4-3 to TRBJ2-1; D gene unclear. The V gene lost 0 bases and the J gene lost 5 bases, with 5 bases spanning the gap. Germline CDR1 and CDR2: LGHNA and YSLEER. The CDR3 has 13 residues. CDR3 sequence: CASSQDLDNEQFF. CDR3 coding DNA: TGCGCCAGCAGCCAAGATTTAGACAATGAGCAGTTCTTC.

The chain couples TRBV5-1 to TRBJ2-1; the D is unclear. Germline V CDR1 and CDR2: SGHRS, YFSETQ. The ends were cut back, 0 bases at V and 0 bases at J, with 7 bases in the middle. The CDR3 contains 15 residues. CDR3 sequence: CASSLARDSYNEQFF. The CDR3 nucleotides are TGCGCCAGCAGCTTGGCCAGAGACTCCTACAATGAGCAGTTCTTC.

The genes are TRBV6-5 and TRBJ2-7, with D perhaps matching TRBD1 (6 bases). V was trimmed by 4 bases and J by 8 bases, leaving 12 bases between them. Germline V lookup: CDR1 MNHEY, CDR2 SVGAGI. CDR3 length equals 12 residues. CDR3 region: CASSFDRYQQYF. The CDR3 DNA is TGTGCCAGCAGTTTCGACAGGTACCAGCAGTACTTC.

The chain uses TRBV6-1 and TRBJ1-6; 7 nucleotides match TRBD1. The V gene end was trimmed by 8 bases and the J gene end by 7 bases; junction bases not matched to a gene: 5. From germline, CDR1 is MNHNS and CDR2 SASEGT. The CDR3 runs to 13 residues. The CDR3 loop reads CASVQGGNSPLHF. In nucleotides, the CDR3 is TGTGCCAGCGTCCAGGGGGGAAATTCACCCCTCCACTTT.